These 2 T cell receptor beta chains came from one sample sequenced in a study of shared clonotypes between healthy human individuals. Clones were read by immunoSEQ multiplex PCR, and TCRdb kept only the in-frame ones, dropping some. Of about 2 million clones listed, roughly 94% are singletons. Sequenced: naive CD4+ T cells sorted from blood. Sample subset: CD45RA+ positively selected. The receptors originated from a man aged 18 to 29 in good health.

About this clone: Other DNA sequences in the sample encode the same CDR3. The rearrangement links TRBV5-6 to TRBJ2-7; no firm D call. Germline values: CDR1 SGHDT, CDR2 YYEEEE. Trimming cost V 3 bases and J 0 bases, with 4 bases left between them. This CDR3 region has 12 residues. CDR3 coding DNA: TGTGCCAGCAGCTGGTCCTCCTACGAGCAGTACTTC. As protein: CASSWSSYEQYF.

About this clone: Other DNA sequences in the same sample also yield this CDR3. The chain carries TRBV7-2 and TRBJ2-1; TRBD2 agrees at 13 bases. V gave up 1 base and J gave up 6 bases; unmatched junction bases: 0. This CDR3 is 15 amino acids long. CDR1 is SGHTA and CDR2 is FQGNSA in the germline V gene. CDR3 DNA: TGTGCCAGCAGCTTAGGGACTAGCGGGAGCAATGAGCAGTTCTTC. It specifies CASSLGTSGSNEQFF. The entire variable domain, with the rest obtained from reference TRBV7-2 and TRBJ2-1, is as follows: GAGVSQSPSNKVTEKGKDVELRCDPISGHTALYWYRQSLGQGLEFLIYFQGNSAPDKSGLPSDRFSAERTGGSVSTLTIQRTQQEDSAVYLCASSLGTSGSNEQFFGPGTRLTVL.